This T cell receptor (beta chain) was documented in a study of T cell responses to AZD1222 COVID-19 vaccine. About the study: Pooled samples include second doses given at about 4 or 12 weeks.

Per the germline V gene, CDR1 is MNHNY and CDR2 is SVGAGI (reference sequence). The CDR3 runs 16 residues. The ends were cut back, 2 bases at V and 3 bases at J, with 14 bases in the middle. Of note for this clone: Its antigen is not known.

Study-level results: Spike-specific TCR breadth rose after two AZD1222 doses, and depth rose as well. Unmutated variant regions are reportedly targeted by nearly half of spike-specific TCRs.

Measured with immunoSEQ multiplex PCR; TCRdb has only the in-frame clones, and not every one. The table lists 90,000 to 130,000 clones, about 90% of them singletons. This receptor was identified in an adult in good health. Sequencing used peripheral blood, obtained on day 0 of AZD1222 vaccination. The J gene is TRBJ2-4, the V gene TRBV6-6; no clear D. The CDR3: CASSYPETQNKNIQYF. CDR3 DNA: TGTGCCAGCAGTTACCCCGAGACCCAGAACAAAAACATTCAGTACTTC.